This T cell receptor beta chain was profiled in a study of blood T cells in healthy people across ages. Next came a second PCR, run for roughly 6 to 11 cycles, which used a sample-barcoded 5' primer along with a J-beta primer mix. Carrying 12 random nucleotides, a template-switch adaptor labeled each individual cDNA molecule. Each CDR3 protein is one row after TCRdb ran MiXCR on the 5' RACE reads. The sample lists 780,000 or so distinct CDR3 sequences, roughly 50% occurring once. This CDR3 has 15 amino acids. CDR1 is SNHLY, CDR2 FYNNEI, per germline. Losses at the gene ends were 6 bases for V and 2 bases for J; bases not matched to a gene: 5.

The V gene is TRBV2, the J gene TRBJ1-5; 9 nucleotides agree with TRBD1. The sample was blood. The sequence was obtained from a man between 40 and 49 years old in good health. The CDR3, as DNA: TGTGCCAGCAGGGGACAGGGCAGGGGCAATCAGCCCCAGCATTTT. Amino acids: CASRGQGRGNQPQHF.